The next 27 T cell receptor beta chains were all read from a single sample in a study of OX40 agonist ivuxolimab in advanced cancers. Here immunoSEQ multiplex PCR was the method, and the copy in TCRdb shows in-frame clones only, minus some. The sample holds over 65,000 clones; around 86% are singletons and the top ten take under 2%. This sample comprised CD4+ or CD8+ T cells sorted from blood, obtained in a trial of the OX40 agonist ivuxolimab. These TCRs come from an adult with an advanced solid tumor such as melanoma, head and neck, liver or kidney cancer.

V and J are TRBV10-3 and TRBJ2-7; TRBD1 matches at 8 bases. The CDR3 is made up of 14 amino acids. V was clipped by 7 bases and J by 2 bases; unmatched bases: 7. Germline CDR1 and CDR2: ENHRY and SYGVKD. The CDR3 nucleotides are TGTGCCATCACGGCAGGGGGCAGGGCCTACGAGCAGTACTTC. This codes for CAITAGGRAYEQYF.

This sequence joins TRBV7-9 and TRBJ1-3, with D perhaps TRBD1 (5 bases). The CDR3 has 12 residues. The V gene lost 2 bases and the J gene lost 10 bases, with 9 bases spanning the gap. Germline-derived CDR1 and CDR2 are SEHNR and FQNEAQ (reference sequence). The chain's CDR3 is CASSLQGGTIYF. In nucleotides, the CDR3 is TGTGCCAGCAGCTTACAGGGTGGAACCATATATTTT.

The chain couples TRBV30 to TRBJ1-5, with D perhaps matching TRBD1 (5 bases). The CDR3 sequence is 13 residues long. V dropped 5 bases and J dropped 9 bases, with 17 bases sitting between them. CDR1 GTSNPN and CDR2 SVGIG come from the germline V gene (reference sequence). CDR3 bases: TGTGCCTGGCGCGTGGGACCGGGGCGGCCCCAGCATTTT. It translates to CAWRVGPGRPQHF.

This clone has only a few counts. Different DNA sequences within this sample yield the same CDR3. CDR3 sequence reads: CASSLELNTEAFF. CDR3 coding DNA: TGTGCCAGCAGCTTGGAGTTGAACACTGAAGCTTTCTTT. The V call is TRBV11-1, the J call TRBJ1-1; no definite D call. The CDR3 has 13 residues. CDR1 is SGHAT and CDR2 is FQDESV in the germline V gene (reference sequence). V was pared by 3 bases and J by 0 bases, with 5 bases between.

The chain recombines TRBV5-1 with TRBJ2-3; D gene uncertain. This CDR3 comprises 16 residues. The germline gives CDR1 SGHRS, CDR2 YFSETQ. Between the trimmed V and J ends, which lost 5 bases and 0 bases, there was a span of 16 bases. The CDR3 DNA sequence: TGCGCCAGCAGTGCCCAGGTCCTTGCTAGCACAGATACGCAGTATTTT. Residues: CASSAQVLASTDTQYF.

This rearrangement joins TRBV18 to TRBJ1-1, with TRBD1 identical over 8 bases. Germline V gene data show CDR1 as KGHSH and CDR2 as LQKENI. With 3 bases clipped from V and 0 bases from J, the junction kept 6 bases outside the gene matches. This CDR3 contains 16 residues. The CDR3 coding sequence is TGTGCCAGCTCACCGAGGTCAGGGGGCGTGAACACTGAAGCTTTCTTT. Amino acids: CASSPRSGGVNTEAFF.

The chain uses TRBV6-5 and TRBJ2-2; D call uncertain. V was shortened by 2 bases and J by 4 bases, with 14 bases between the two germline ends. The CDR3 contains 16 residues. The germline gives CDR1 MNHEY, CDR2 SVGAGI. DNA of the CDR3: TGTGCCAGCAGTTACCTGGCGGAAACGGGCACCGGGGAGCTGTTTTTT. It is translated as CASSYLAETGTGELFF.

V usage is TRBV5-5 and J usage is TRBJ2-7; 9 bases align to TRBD2. CDR3 size: 13 residues. V shed 0 bases and J 9 bases; nucleotides not matched to a gene: 4. Per germline, CDR1 SGHKS and CDR2 YYEKEE (reference sequence). The CDR3 DNA reads as TGTGCCAGCAGCTTGGCAACTAGCGGGCGGCAGTACTTC. It translates to CASSLATSGRQYF.

V usage is TRBV6-5 and J usage is TRBJ1-1; 8 bases are a match to TRBD1. The CDR3 is 15 residues long. The germline CDR1 and CDR2 sequences are MNHEY and SVGAGI. J lost 5 bases, V lost 2 bases, and 7 bases had no gene match. CDR3 residues: CASSYRQGAKTEAFF. CDR3 sequence (DNA): TGTGCCAGCAGTTACAGGCAGGGGGCTAAAACTGAAGCTTTCTTT.

CDR3 sequence (DNA): TGTGCCAGCACGGCCAGGGCGCACACTGAAGCTTTCTTT. Amino acids: CASTARAHTEAFF. V gene TRBV6-1 combines with J gene TRBJ1-1; D might be TRBD1 (5 bases). Germline V CDR1 and CDR2: MNHNS, SASEGT. The CDR3 has 13 residues. V lost 7 bases to trimming and J lost 3 bases, with 12 bases between them.

The CDR3 nucleotides read TGTGCCAGCAGTCCCGAGAGGGGGGTTTCAGATACGCAGTATTTT. Translating it yields CASSPERGVSDTQYF. This chain connects TRBV6-6 to TRBJ2-3; tentatively, D is TRBD1 or TRBD2 (6 bases each). The germline V and J ends were trimmed by 5 bases and 4 bases, with 16 bases remaining between them. The CDR3 runs to 15 residues. CDR1 and CDR2 from the germline V gene are MNHNY and SVGAGI (reference sequence).

The V gene is TRBV27, the J gene TRBJ2-1; 10 nucleotides line up with TRBD2. V lost 6 bases and J lost 3; bases outside the gene matches: 5. The length of the CDR3 is 15 residues. Germline-derived CDR1 and CDR2 are MNHEY and SMNVEV (reference sequence). The CDR3 reads CASRRTSGSYNEQFF. In DNA, the CDR3 is TGTGCCAGCAGAAGGACTAGCGGAAGCTACAATGAGCAGTTCTTC.

This rearrangement joins TRBV7-2 to TRBJ1-4; D is undetermined. The ends were cut back, 4 bases at V and 8 bases at J, with 17 bases in the middle. There are 15 residues in the CDR3. The germline gives CDR1 SGHTA, CDR2 FQGNSA. Here the CDR3 DNA reads TGTGCCAGCAGCTGGGCGAAAAGACACGGGGAAAAACTGTTTTTT. Translation gives CASSWAKRHGEKLFF.

This clone is a singleton in its sample. The J gene is TRBJ1-6, the V gene TRBV7-6; D unclear. The CDR3 runs to 13 residues. V lost 5 bases, J lost 7 bases, and 9 bases lay in between. Germline V gene lookup returns CDR1 SGHVS and CDR2 FNYEAQ. The CDR3 DNA reads TGTGCCAGCAGCCCCAGGATAAATTCACCCCTCCACTTT. Amino acid sequence: CASSPRINSPLHF.

This clone was found once. This rearrangement joins TRBV7-2 to TRBJ1-2; D gene unclear. The CDR3 runs 12 residues. Germline loops: CDR1 SGHTA, CDR2 FQGNSA. V lost 2 bases and J lost 4, with 5 bases in between. The CDR3 sequence is CASSLTSYGYTF. Here the CDR3 DNA reads TGTGCCAGCAGCTTAACTAGCTATGGCTACACCTTC.

This chain joins TRBV5-4 and TRBJ1-2; 10 bases are shared with TRBD1. The CDR3 is 14 residues long. From germline, CDR1 is SGHNT and CDR2 YYREEE (reference sequence). The V gene end was trimmed by 4 bases and the J gene end by 5 bases; junction bases not matched to a gene: 5. CDR3 residues: CASSGDRGNYGYTF. The CDR3, as DNA: TGTGCCAGCAGCGGGGACAGGGGAAATTATGGCTACACCTTC.

J is TRBJ1-4 and V is TRBV7-2; 7 nucleotides line up with TRBD1. Germline lookup yields CDR1 SGHTA and CDR2 FQGNSA. The V segment lost 5 bases and the J segment 8 bases; nucleotides outside the gene matches: 8. The CDR3 has 14 residues. The CDR3 spells CASSPGDSREKLFF. DNA of the CDR3: TGTGCCAGCAGCCCTGGGGACAGCCGGGAAAAACTGTTTTTT.

This chain uses TRBV5-1 with TRBJ2-7; 14 nucleotides align to TRBD2. V shed 2 bases and J 6 bases; nucleotides not matched to a gene: 4. Germline V gene sequence: CDR1 SGHRS, CDR2 YFSETQ. The CDR3 spans 15 residues. The CDR3 loop is CASSFGTSGGREQYF. The CDR3, as DNA: TGCGCCAGCAGCTTTGGGACTAGCGGGGGCCGCGAGCAGTACTTC. Full variable domain (remainder filled in from reference TRBV5-1 and TRBJ2-7): KAGVTQTPRYLIKTRGQQVTLSCSPISGHRSVSWYQQTPGQGLQFLFEYFSETQRNKGNFPGRFSGRQFSNSRSEMNVSTLELGDSALYLCASSFGTSGGREQYFGPGTRLTVT.

The rearrangement links TRBV5-1 to TRBJ2-5; tentatively, D is TRBD2 (6 bases). Germline CDR1 and CDR2: SGHRS and YFSETQ. The CDR3 is 15 residues long. Trimming took 0 bases from V and 4 from J, leaving 13 bases between them. The DNA of the CDR3 is TGCGCCAGCAGCTTGGTGGCGGGGTCGGGAGAGACCCAGTACTTC. This translates into CASSLVAGSGETQYF.

The CDR3 spells CASSPTEATGELFF. The CDR3 DNA reads TGTGCCAGCAGCCCGACAGAGGCGACCGGGGAGCTGTTTTTT. J is TRBJ2-2 and V is TRBV7-3; weak D call: TRBD1 (5 bases). The CDR3 spans 14 residues. V lost 5 bases and J 5 bases, leaving 12 bases between the germline ends. Germline CDR1 SGHTA, CDR2 FQGTGA.

V gene TRBV4-1 combines with J gene TRBJ1-1; D gene uncertain. Deletions cut 2 bases from V and 3 bases from J, with 16 bases between. The CDR3 is 16 residues long. From germline, CDR1 is MGHRA and CDR2 YSYEKL. The CDR3 DNA follows: TGCGCCAGCAGCCAAACTATCGGCGGCAGGCACACTGAAGCTTTCTTT. Encoded protein: CASSQTIGGRHTEAFF.

The V gene is TRBV5-6, the J gene TRBJ2-3, with 8 bases matching TRBD2. The CDR3 spans 17 residues. Germline V CDR1 and CDR2: SGHDT, YYEEEE. J lost 1 base, V lost 3 bases, and 10 bases had no gene match. This chain's CDR3 is CASSYDVASGRTDTQYF. CDR3 nucleotides: TGTGCCAGCAGCTACGACGTGGCTAGCGGGCGCACAGATACGCAGTATTTT.

This chain uses TRBV27 with TRBJ1-3; no firm D call. This CDR3 is built from 14 residues. V lost 2 bases to trimming and J lost 4 bases, with 9 bases between them. Germline V gene lookup returns CDR1 MNHEY and CDR2 SMNVEV (reference sequence). Written as DNA, the CDR3 is TGTGCCAGCAGTTTAAAACATGACGGAAACACCATATATTTT. Residues: CASSLKHDGNTIYF.

The V gene is TRBV27, the J gene TRBJ2-7, with D possibly TRBD2 on 5 matching bases. Trimming shortened V by 7 bases and J by 0 bases, and 13 bases separated the two germline ends. Germline V gene data show CDR1 as MNHEY and CDR2 as SMNVEV (reference sequence). This CDR3 is 14 amino acids long. Here the CDR3 DNA reads TGTGCCAGCAAGAAGAGGACTGACTCCTACGAGCAGTACTTC. Residues: CASKKRTDSYEQYF.

The rearrangement joins TRBV12-5 to TRBJ2-3, with D perhaps assigned TRBD1 or TRBD2 (6 bases each). Trimming took off 0 bases at V and 3 bases at J, with 31 bases between the two ends. The CDR3 is 22 residues long. Germline assignment: CDR1 LGHNT and CDR2 FRNRAP. The CDR3 nucleotides read TGTGCTAGTGGTTTGGTCCTCCTCTATACAGGATTCGGGGGACACCGAACAGATACGCAGTATTTT. It yields the protein CASGLVLLYTGFGGHRTDTQYF.

The chain joins TRBV28 to TRBJ2-3, with D perhaps given as TRBD1 or TRBD2 (5 bases each). The CDR3 is made up of 16 amino acids. With 6 bases removed from V and 2 bases from J, the gap between germline ends came to 18 bases. The V gene's germline CDR1 is MDHEN and CDR2 SYDVKM. CDR3 amino acids: CASRQPGTKITDTQYF. As DNA, the CDR3 is TGTGCCAGCAGGCAACCCGGGACGAAGATCACAGATACGCAGTATTTT. Drawing the rest from reference TRBV28 and TRBJ2-3, the complete variable domain is DVKVTQSSRYLVKRTGEKVFLECVQDMDHENMFWYRQDPGLGLRLIYFSYDVKMKEKGDIPEGYSVSREKKERFSLILESASTNQTSMYLCASRQPGTKITDTQYFGPGTRLTVL.

This clone turned up a few times. The chain links TRBV5-4 to TRBJ2-2; no firm D call. This CDR3 spans 14 amino acids. The V gene lost 2 bases and the J gene lost 3 bases, with 8 bases spanning the gap. Germline loops: CDR1 SGHNT, CDR2 YYREEE (reference sequence). The CDR3 region is CASSFGQDTGELFF. The CDR3 DNA sequence: TGTGCCAGCAGCTTCGGGCAAGACACCGGGGAGCTGTTTTTT.